This entry features one T cell receptor beta chain sequence. What it binds is unknown. The sample belongs to a study of shared clonotypes between healthy human individuals. Overall study findings and caveats: Only blood samples were collected, and tissue repertoires likely differ.

V lost 7 bases and J lost 6; bases outside the gene matches: 1. The CDR3 totals 13 residues. Germline V gives CDR1 MDHEN, CDR2 SYDVKM. Only Caucasian adults living in Nashville, Tennessee made up the donor group. A split of CD4+ cells into CD45RA+ naive and CD45RA-negative memory subsets was performed. This table comes from immunoSEQ multiplex PCR, and its TCRdb copy is limited to in-frame clones, with some not included. The sample consists of approximately 980,000 clones, about three quarters of them appearing once. The chain combines TRBV28 with TRBJ1-6; 9 bases line up with TRBD1. The origin of this receptor is a man aged 18 to 30 in good health. Sequenced material: memory CD4+ T cells sorted from blood. Subset reported: CD45RA-negative fraction. The chain's CDR3 is CASKGQGNSPLHF. The DNA of the CDR3 is TGTGCCAGCAAGGGACAGGGTAATTCACCCCTCCACTTT. The whole variable domain, filled in from reference TRBV28 and TRBJ1-6, reads DVKVTQSSRYLVKRTGEKVFLECVQDMDHENMFWYRQDPGLGLRLIYFSYDVKMKEKGDIPEGYSVSREKKERFSLILESASTNQTSMYLCASKGQGNSPLHFGNGTRLTVT.